Listed here are 26 T cell receptor beta chains from one sample, sequenced in a study of identifying expanded T cells in peripheral blood. Here immunoSEQ multiplex PCR was the method, and the copy in TCRdb shows in-frame clones only, minus some. The sample includes over 70,000 clones, 70% to 90% of them seen just once. The sequencing sample was made of blood. These receptor sequences come from a person between 18 and 69 years old in good health.

The J gene is TRBJ1-5, the V gene TRBV27; 8 bases match TRBD1. CDR1 MNHEY and CDR2 SMNVEV come from the germline V gene (reference sequence). Unmatched junction bases numbered 4, after V lost 6 bases and J lost 0 bases. The CDR3 totals 15 residues. The CDR3 DNA follows: TGTGCCAGCAGGCCGACAGGGGTTAGCAATCAGCCCCAGCATTTT. Translating it yields CASRPTGVSNQPQHF.

The chain couples TRBV30 to TRBJ2-3; TRBD1 agrees at 8 bases. Losses at the gene ends were 4 bases for V and 3 bases for J; bases not matched to a gene: 6. This CDR3 is built from 14 residues. In germline, CDR1 is GTSNPN, CDR2 SVGIG (reference sequence). The CDR3, as DNA: TGTGCCTGGAAGGTTCAGGGGGCAACAGATACGCAGTATTTT. It specifies CAWKVQGATDTQYF. Combining the CDR3 with reference TRBV30 and TRBJ2-3 gives the whole variable domain SQTIHQWPATLVQPVGSPLSLECTVEGTSNPNLYWYRQAAGRGLQLLFYSVGIGQISSEVPQNLSASRPQDRQFILSSKKLLLSDSGFYLCAWKVQGATDTQYFGPGTRLTVL.

The genes are TRBV11-1 and TRBJ2-3, with 7 bases that match TRBD2. Per germline, CDR1 SGHAT and CDR2 FQDESV (reference sequence). V lost 4 bases to trimming and J lost 2 bases; unmatched junction nucleotides: 3. The CDR3 runs to 14 residues. The CDR3 protein is CASSWGGNTDTQYF. In DNA form, the CDR3 reads TGTGCCAGCAGCTGGGGGGGGAACACAGATACGCAGTATTTT. The entire variable domain, with the rest obtained from reference TRBV11-1 and TRBJ2-3, is as follows: EAEVAQSPRYKITEKSQAVAFWCDPISGHATLYWYRQILGQGPELLVQFQDESVVDDSQLPKDRFSAERLKGVDSTLKIQPAELGDSAMYLCASSWGGNTDTQYFGPGTRLTVL.

This rearrangement joins TRBV27 to TRBJ2-7; D may be TRBD2 (6 bases). CDR1 is MNHEY and CDR2 is SMNVEV in the germline V gene (reference sequence). The CDR3 contains 12 residues. V gave up 4 bases and J gave up 6 bases, with 10 bases separating them. In DNA, the CDR3 is TGTGCCAGCAGTTCGCGGGAACGCGAGCAGTACTTC. Amino acids: CASSSREREQYF.

The V call is TRBV10-3, the J call TRBJ2-2; the D gene could be TRBD1 or TRBD2 (6 bases each). The CDR3 extends over 14 amino acids. The germline V and J ends were trimmed by 11 bases and 0 bases, with 13 bases remaining between them. The V gene's germline CDR1 is ENHRY and CDR2 SYGVKD. The chain's CDR3 is CAVSGASNTGELFF. The DNA for the CDR3 is TGTGCCGTGTCGGGGGCTTCGAACACCGGGGAGCTGTTTTTT.

A single count supports this clone. The chain employs TRBV7-3 and TRBJ2-2; possible D gene TRBD1, 5 bases. The V gene's germline CDR1 is SGHTA and CDR2 FQGTGA. Trimming took off 2 bases at V and 2 bases at J, with 6 bases between the two ends. This CDR3 has 14 amino acids. CDR3 protein: CASSLDSNTGELFF. CDR3 nucleotides: TGTGCCAGCAGCTTAGACAGTAACACCGGGGAGCTGTTTTTT.

The chain is built from TRBV28 and TRBJ1-2, with D possibly being TRBD1 (5 bases). CDR3 size: 13 residues. Trimming removed 5 bases at V and 4 bases at J, with 11 bases between. The germline gives CDR1 MDHEN, CDR2 SYDVKM. The CDR3 loop reads CASSEGQGYGYTF. The CDR3 nucleotides read TGTGCCAGCAGTGAGGGGCAGGGCTATGGCTACACCTTC.

The chain joins TRBV4-2 to TRBJ1-1; 7 nucleotides agree with TRBD1. V lost 0 bases, J lost 2 bases, and 6 bases stayed unmatched. The CDR3 runs 16 residues. Germline lookup yields CDR1 LGHNA and CDR2 YNFKEQ. The CDR3 sequence is CASSQEPGQPNTEAFF. The CDR3 DNA sequence: TGTGCCAGCAGCCAAGAGCCGGGACAGCCAAACACTGAAGCTTTCTTT.

The chain couples TRBV20-1 to TRBJ2-1; D is ambiguous. This CDR3 spans 11 amino acids. CDR1 and CDR2 from the germline V gene are DFQATT and SNEGSKA (reference sequence). Trimming removed 6 bases at V and 5 bases at J, with 8 bases between. The CDR3, as DNA: TGCAGTGCGGCCCCACACAATGAGCAGTTCTTC. Its translation: CSAAPHNEQFF.

The chain recombines TRBV27 with TRBJ1-6; TRBD1 matches at 8 bases. Germline CDR1 reads MNHEY; CDR2 reads SMNVEV (reference sequence). The V segment lost 1 base and the J segment 13 bases; nucleotides outside the gene matches: 9. This CDR3 comprises 15 residues. The CDR3 DNA sequence: TGTGCCAGCAGTTTATACGGACAGGGTCGGCGGCCCCTCCACTTT. Translated: CASSLYGQGRRPLHF.

The chain joins TRBV28 to TRBJ1-4; D not certain. CDR3 length: 14 residues. Trimming removed 2 bases from V and 13 bases from J, with 17 bases in between. Looked up from germline, CDR1 is MDHEN and CDR2 is SYDVKM. The CDR3 reads CASSLGTEFKRLFF. As DNA, the CDR3 is TGTGCCAGCAGTTTAGGAACGGAATTCAAACGACTGTTTTTT.

Written as DNA, the CDR3 is TGTGCCACCCTAACGGGGGGCTTGCCCGCCTACGAGCAGTACTTC. It yields the protein CATLTGGLPAYEQYF. The gene calls are TRBV6-5 and TRBJ2-7; tentative D call: TRBD2 (7 bases). The germline gives CDR1 MNHEY, CDR2 SVGAGI. With 10 bases removed from V and 2 bases from J, the gap between germline ends came to 21 bases. The CDR3 contains 15 residues.

This sequence joins TRBV5-6 and TRBJ2-2; possible D gene TRBD1, 6 bases. This CDR3 has 16 residues. Trimming removed 3 bases from V and 4 bases from J, with 16 bases in between. The germline CDR1 and CDR2 sequences are SGHDT and YYEEEE. CDR3 in DNA: TGTGCCAGCAGCTCGTTTCGGACAGCGACCACCGGGGAGCTGTTTTTT. It codes for CASSSFRTATTGELFF.

CDR3: CAWAVGRAYGYTF. The CDR3 DNA follows: TGTGCCTGGGCCGTTGGCAGGGCATACGGCTACACCTTC. The chain combines TRBV30 with TRBJ1-2; D possibly corresponds to TRBD1 (5 bases). Germline values: CDR1 GTSNPN, CDR2 SVGIG (reference sequence). V lost 5 bases, J lost 8 bases, and 18 bases lay in between. This CDR3 spans 13 amino acids.

This chain connects TRBV5-1 to TRBJ1-5, with a weak D call TRBD1 (5 bases). The CDR3 contains 17 residues. Germline-derived CDR1 and CDR2 are SGHRS and YFSETQ. Trimming stripped 0 bases from V and 2 bases from J, with 15 bases between. CDR3 protein: CASSLGSGTMGNQPQHF. CDR3 DNA: TGCGCCAGCAGCTTGGGGTCGGGGACTATGGGCAATCAGCCCCAGCATTTT.

The chain couples TRBV4-1 to TRBJ2-6; a possible D gene is TRBD2 (7 bases). Trimming took 1 base from V and 2 from J, leaving 24 bases between them. Per the germline V gene, CDR1 is MGHRA and CDR2 is YSYEKL. CDR3 length: 21 amino acids. The CDR3 nucleotides read TGCGCCAGCAGCCAAGGTGTTCGTCGCGGGGGCGCCTTCGCTGGGGCCAACGTCCTGACTTTC. This translates into CASSQGVRRGGAFAGANVLTF.

The chain uses TRBV18 and TRBJ2-7, with D perhaps matching TRBD1 (6 bases). The germline gives CDR1 KGHSH, CDR2 LQKENI. Trimming removed 2 bases at V and 6 bases at J, with 11 bases between. CDR3 length: 13 residues. As DNA, the CDR3 is TGTGCCAGCTCACCAGGGGGCGGTTCCGAGCAGTACTTC. Encoded protein: CASSPGGGSEQYF.

A few counts support this clone. The CDR3 reads CASSLVAGVEQYF. CDR3 DNA sequence: TGTGCCAGCAGTTTAGTGGCAGGGGTCGAGCAGTACTTC. The gene calls are TRBV27 and TRBJ2-7; D is possibly TRBD1 (6 bases). The CDR3 spans 13 residues. V was pared by 2 bases and J by 6 bases, with 11 bases between. Germline CDR1 is MNHEY and CDR2 is SMNVEV (reference sequence).

The chain has TRBV9 and TRBJ1-2; D not resolved. The germline gives CDR1 SGDLS, CDR2 YYNGEE. With 3 bases removed from V and 0 bases from J, the gap between germline ends came to 12 bases. This CDR3 is built from 15 residues. The CDR3, as DNA: TGTGCCAGCAGCGGGAGATCCACAGCTAACTATGGCTACACCTTC. It codes for CASSGRSTANYGYTF. Full variable domain (outside the CDR3, taken from reference TRBV9 and TRBJ1-2): DSGVTQTPKHLITATGQRVTLRCSPRSGDLSVYWYQQSLDQGLQFLIQYYNGEERAKGNILERFSAQQFPDLHSELNLSSLELGDSALYFCASSGRSTANYGYTFGSGTRLTVV.

The chain combines TRBV10-3 with TRBJ2-2, with no clear D. In germline, CDR1 is ENHRY, CDR2 SYGVKD. The length of the CDR3 is 13 residues. V was trimmed by 6 bases and J by 3 bases, leaving 8 bases between them. The CDR3 nucleotides are TGTGCCATCAGCAGACCCGACACCGGGGAGCTGTTTTTT. It codes for CAISRPDTGELFF.

The chain links TRBV10-2 to TRBJ2-7; 16 nucleotides agree with TRBD2. CDR3 length: 16 amino acids. The ends lost 0 bases at V and 8 bases at J; junction bases unmatched: 4. The V gene's germline CDR1 is WSHSY and CDR2 SAAADI. CDR3 sequence reads: CASSESTGLAGGQQYF. The DNA of the CDR3 is TGCGCCAGCAGTGAGTCGACGGGACTAGCGGGGGGGCAGCAGTACTTC.

J is TRBJ2-3 and V is TRBV18; no clear D. From germline, CDR1 is KGHSH and CDR2 LQKENI. The CDR3 length is 16 residues. V lost 0 bases and J lost 0, with 10 bases in between. CDR3 in amino acids: CASSPPSRPSTDTQYF. CDR3 nucleotide sequence: TGTGCCAGCTCACCACCCTCTAGACCCAGCACAGATACGCAGTATTTT.

The chain links TRBV11-2 to TRBJ1-1; D gene unclear. CDR1 and CDR2 (germline): SGHAT, FQNNGV. V was trimmed by 6 bases and J by 4 bases, leaving 6 bases between them. This CDR3 has 11 amino acids. As DNA, the CDR3 is TGTGCCAGCAGACGGGGCACTGAAGCTTTCTTT. Translation gives CASRRGTEAFF. Using reference TRBV11-2 and TRBJ1-1 for the parts outside the CDR3, the full variable domain is EAGVAQSPRYKIIEKRQSVAFWCNPISGHATLYWYQQILGQGPKLLIQFQNNGVVDDSQLPKDRFSAERLKGVDSTLKIQPAKLEDSAVYLCASRRGTEAFFGQGTRLTVV.

The V and J genes are TRBV6-5 and TRBJ2-7, with D possibly being TRBD1 or TRBD2 (5 bases each). Germline V gene lookup returns CDR1 MNHEY and CDR2 SVGAGI. The CDR3 loop spans 13 amino acids. Trimming stripped 0 bases from V and 6 bases from J, with 9 bases between. This chain's CDR3 is CASSYSNGGEQYF. In DNA, the CDR3 is TGTGCCAGCAGTTACTCGAATGGGGGCGAGCAGTACTTC.

V gene TRBV7-2 combines with J gene TRBJ2-7; D is unresolved. The CDR3 totals 13 residues. Germline lookup yields CDR1 SGHTA and CDR2 FQGNSA. V gave up 2 bases and J gave up 3 bases, with 8 bases separating them. The CDR3 sequence: CASSLSVIYEQYF. In DNA, the CDR3 is TGTGCCAGCAGCTTAAGTGTTATCTACGAGCAGTACTTC. Full variable domain (missing parts from reference TRBV7-2 and TRBJ2-7): GAGVSQSPSNKVTEKGKDVELRCDPISGHTALYWYRQSLGQGLEFLIYFQGNSAPDKSGLPSDRFSAERTGGSVSTLTIQRTQQEDSAVYLCASSLSVIYEQYFGPGTRLTVT.

The V call is TRBV5-1, the J call TRBJ2-7; tentative D call: TRBD1 (7 bases). CDR1 is SGHRS, CDR2 YFSETQ, per germline. V was pared by 3 bases and J by 8 bases, with 27 bases between. CDR3 size: 17 residues. This CDR3 reads CASSSTLRGRAGWQQYF. Written as DNA, the CDR3 is TGCGCCAGCAGCTCAACACTGAGGGGGCGCGCGGGGTGGCAGCAGTACTTC.